What follows are 27 T cell receptor beta chains derived from one specimen sequenced in a study of response to subunit inactivated influenza vaccine. TCRdb re-derived calls from the RT-PCR reads in MiXCR, one entry per CDR3 protein. The table has around 530,000 distinct CDR3 sequences, approximately 15% seen once. The source material was CD4+ T cells sorted from PBMCs, sampled around 25 months after vaccination. The receptor source for this set is a man between 50 and 75 years old who received an inactivated influenza vaccine.

The chain recombines TRBV4-1 with TRBJ1-2; TRBD1 agrees at 10 bases. The length of the CDR3 is 17 residues. V was pared by 2 bases and J by 8 bases, with 14 bases of the junction left unmatched. In germline, CDR1 is MGHRA, CDR2 YSYEKL. The CDR3 here is CASSQSSWDRGIDGYTF. CDR3 bases: TGCGCCAGCAGCCAATCTTCCTGGGACAGGGGAATTGACGGCTACACCTTC.

The gene calls are TRBV6-1 and TRBJ2-1; TRBD1 matches at 9 bases. The CDR3 sequence is 15 residues long. The ends lost 6 bases at V and 9 bases at J; junction bases unmatched: 12. Looked up from germline, CDR1 is MNHNS and CDR2 is SASEGT. The CDR3: CASSRGGQGVFEQFF. In DNA form, the CDR3 reads TGTGCCAGCAGCCGAGGGGGACAGGGAGTCTTTGAGCAGTTCTTC.

This rearrangement joins TRBV3-1 to TRBJ2-1; the match to TRBD2 covers 7 bases. Unmatched junction bases numbered 11, after V lost 4 bases and J lost 8 bases. CDR1 LGHDT and CDR2 YNNKEL come from the germline V gene (reference sequence). CDR3 size: 15 residues. This chain's CDR3 is CASSPGGTHFDEQFF. The CDR3 DNA reads TGTGCCAGCAGCCCCGGGGGGACTCATTTCGATGAGCAGTTCTTC.

This clonotype was seen at least ten times. The rearrangement joins TRBV29-1 to TRBJ1-1, with a tentative D call TRBD1 (5 bases). Germline-derived CDR1 and CDR2 are SQVTM and ANQGSEA. The CDR3 is 13 amino acids. Trimming took 4 bases from V and 4 from J, leaving 13 bases between them. The CDR3 coding sequence is TGCAGCGTTGCCCAGGGTAGCCGCACTGAAGCTTTCTTT. It encodes CSVAQGSRTEAFF.

The chain couples TRBV28 to TRBJ1-4; TRBD1 is a possible D gene (5 bases). Germline values: CDR1 MDHEN, CDR2 SYDVKM. V was pared by 2 bases and J by 6 bases, with 13 bases between. The CDR3 extends over 15 amino acids. The CDR3 coding sequence is TGTGCCAGCAGTTTAGGGTCCTTAGGGGATGAAAAACTGTTTTTT. Translated: CASSLGSLGDEKLFF.

The J gene is TRBJ2-7, the V gene TRBV5-5; D uncertain. Germline lookup yields CDR1 SGHKS and CDR2 YYEKEE (reference sequence). This CDR3 has 14 residues. V lost 1 base and J lost 1, with 9 bases in between. This CDR3 is CASSLSLASYEQYF. The CDR3 DNA sequence: TGTGCCAGCAGCTTGTCTTTGGCATCCTACGAGCAGTACTTC.

The gene calls are TRBV5-4 and TRBJ2-3, with D perhaps matching TRBD1 (5 bases). V lost 5 bases to trimming and J lost 4 bases, with 11 bases between them. Germline-derived CDR1 and CDR2 are SGHNT and YYREEE (reference sequence). The CDR3 length is 13 residues. CDR3: CASSQGMSDTQYF. DNA of the CDR3: TGTGCCAGCAGTCAGGGCATGTCAGATACGCAGTATTTT.

This clonotype occurred a few times. V and J are TRBV20-1 and TRBJ2-2, with D hard to call. Trimming removed 3 bases from V and 5 bases from J, with 13 bases in between. The CDR3 runs to 14 residues. Germline V CDR1 and CDR2: DFQATT, SNEGSKA (reference sequence). The CDR3 nucleotides are TGCAGTGCTAGTGGGAAGGTGGGAACCGGGGAGCTGTTTTTT. Translating it yields CSASGKVGTGELFF.

This clonotype occurred a few times. The chain has TRBV9 and TRBJ2-3; D is unresolved. The length of the CDR3 is 16 residues. Trimming stripped 0 bases from V and 0 bases from J, with 11 bases between. CDR1 SGDLS and CDR2 YYNGEE come from the germline V gene. CDR3 in DNA: TGTGCCAGCAGCGTAGGGCGCCAGCCCAGCACAGATACGCAGTATTTT. Translation: CASSVGRQPSTDTQYF.

The chain links TRBV7-6 to TRBJ2-7, with D maybe TRBD2 (6 bases). This CDR3 has 14 amino acids. V was shortened by 5 bases and J by 5 bases, with 16 bases between the two germline ends. The germline V gene has CDR1 SGHVS and CDR2 FNYEAQ. The CDR3: CASSMTSSSNEQYF. CDR3 DNA sequence: TGTGCCAGCAGCATGACTAGTTCTTCTAACGAGCAGTACTTC.

The chain combines TRBV20-1 with TRBJ2-7; D unclear. V dropped 1 base and J dropped 1 base, with 11 bases sitting between them. Germline V gene lookup returns CDR1 DFQATT and CDR2 SNEGSKA (reference sequence). The CDR3 consists of 14 residues. CDR3 loop: CSARGTVDSYEQYF. CDR3 in DNA: TGCAGTGCTAGAGGGACGGTGGATTCCTACGAGCAGTACTTC.

This chain joins TRBV10-3 and TRBJ2-1; TRBD1 agrees at 9 bases. V lost 6 bases, J lost 4 bases, and 4 bases stayed unmatched. Germline lookup yields CDR1 ENHRY and CDR2 SYGVKD. The CDR3 runs to 14 residues. The CDR3 nucleotides read TGTGCCATCAGCTCCGGGACAGGGTACAATGAGCAGTTCTTC. It translates to CAISSGTGYNEQFF.

Only a few counts were recorded for this clonotype. The J gene is TRBJ2-3, the V gene TRBV5-6; 9 bases agree with TRBD2. This CDR3 comprises 16 residues. Trimming cost V 2 bases and J 3 bases; bases outside gene matches: 7. CDR1 and CDR2 from the germline V gene are SGHDT and YYEEEE. The chain's CDR3 is CASSFRGGAGTDTQYF. CDR3 sequence (DNA): TGTGCCAGCAGCTTTCGCGGGGGGGCCGGGACAGATACGCAGTATTTT.

This clonotype has a handful of counts. The rearrangement uses TRBV5-4 and TRBJ2-7; 11 bases fit TRBD2. The V gene's germline CDR1 is SGHNT and CDR2 YYREEE (reference sequence). The junction had 4 bases not matched to a gene; V was cut back by 3 bases and J by 2 bases. The CDR3 spans 15 residues. The CDR3 coding sequence is TGTGCCAGCAGCTCCGGGACTAGCGGCCCCTACGAGCAGTACTTC. It yields the protein CASSSGTSGPYEQYF.

This chain links TRBV6-2 or TRBV6-3 with TRBJ1-2; weak D call: TRBD1 (6 bases). Germline-derived CDR1 and CDR2 are MNHEY and SVGEGT. This CDR3 comprises 15 residues. The ends were cut back, 0 bases at V and 4 bases at J, with 12 bases in the middle. The CDR3 protein is CASSYSPGESYGYTF. Here the CDR3 DNA reads TGTGCCAGCAGTTACTCGCCAGGGGAGAGCTATGGCTACACCTTC.

This clonotype was found a few times. The chain employs TRBV6-2 or TRBV6-3 and TRBJ2-7, with a weak D call TRBD1 (5 bases). V was trimmed by 6 bases and J by 2 bases, leaving 11 bases between them. The CDR3 consists of 13 residues. Germline CDR1 MNHEY, CDR2 SVGEGT. The CDR3, as DNA: TGTGCCAGCAGAAAGACAGTAACCTACGAGCAGTACTTC. Translating it yields CASRKTVTYEQYF.

The sample holds a few counts of this clonotype. The chain joins TRBV20-1 to TRBJ1-2; 7 bases agree with TRBD1. The junction had 7 bases not matched to a gene; V was cut back by 4 bases and J by 2 bases. This CDR3 has 14 residues. CDR1 and CDR2 (germline): DFQATT, SNEGSKA (reference sequence). The CDR3 reads CSANRDSGNYGYTF. In DNA form, the CDR3 reads TGCAGTGCTAACAGGGACAGTGGAAACTATGGCTACACCTTC.

In its sample, this clonotype was seen a few times. The chain employs TRBV19 and TRBJ2-1; D remains unclear. Trimming left V 1 base short and J 7 bases short, with 8 bases between. The CDR3 sequence is 13 residues long. CDR1 is LNHDA and CDR2 is SQIVND in the germline V gene (reference sequence). CDR3 sequence: CASSIGQKNEQFF. CDR3 nucleotides: TGTGCCAGTAGTATAGGGCAGAAGAATGAGCAGTTCTTC.

The chain recombines TRBV4-3 with TRBJ2-1, with 14 positions matching TRBD2. The trim removed 3 bases at V and 6 bases at J, leaving 7 bases unmatched. The CDR3 consists of 17 residues. The germline gives CDR1 LGHNA, CDR2 YSLEER. In DNA, the CDR3 is TGCGCCAGCAGCCAGGTACCGGGACTAGCGGGAGTCAATGAGCAGTTCTTC. Translating it yields CASSQVPGLAGVNEQFF.

CDR3 DNA sequence: TGTGCCAGCAGCGTAGACAGGGTGGCCTCCTACGAGCAGTACTTC. Translation gives CASSVDRVASYEQYF. The rearrangement joins TRBV7-2 to TRBJ2-7, with TRBD1 identical over 7 bases. The V gene end was trimmed by 5 bases and the J gene end by 0 bases; junction bases not matched to a gene: 7. The CDR3 spans 15 residues. Germline-derived CDR1 and CDR2 are SGHTA and FQGNSA.

The rearrangement joins TRBV3-1 to TRBJ2-1, with 10 bases aligning to TRBD2. Trimming cost V 6 bases and J 4 bases; bases outside gene matches: 6. Germline V gene lookup returns CDR1 LGHDT and CDR2 YNNKEL (reference sequence). This CDR3 spans 15 amino acids. CDR3 DNA: TGTGCCAGCAGACCGAGCGGGGGGGTTTACAATGAGCAGTTCTTC. Residues: CASRPSGGVYNEQFF.

The chain carries TRBV4-2 and TRBJ2-7; 7 bases fit TRBD1. From germline, CDR1 is LGHNA and CDR2 YNFKEQ. The CDR3 covers 14 residues. V dropped 6 bases and J dropped 4; count of bases not matched to a gene: 9. CDR3 in amino acids: CASSTGTAPYEQYF. DNA for the CDR3: TGTGCCAGCAGTACCGGGACAGCGCCATACGAGCAGTACTTC.

This chain uses TRBV20-1 with TRBJ2-1; TRBD2 matches at 8 bases. From germline, CDR1 is DFQATT and CDR2 SNEGSKA (reference sequence). Germline trimming cut 7 bases from V and 9 bases from J; bases unmatched to any gene: 17. This CDR3 region has 15 residues. This CDR3 is CSDKRREGRRGEQFF. The CDR3 DNA reads TGCAGTGATAAGCGCCGGGAGGGCCGACGTGGTGAGCAGTTCTTC.

The V call is TRBV4-3, the J call TRBJ2-4, with D perhaps matching TRBD1 (5 bases). The ends were cut back, 1 base at V and 4 bases at J, with 11 bases in the middle. The germline V gene encodes CDR1 LGHNA and CDR2 YSLEER. The CDR3 sequence is 15 residues long. CDR3 region: CASSQAPAGKNIQYF. The CDR3 bases are TGCGCCAGCAGCCAAGCCCCAGCAGGGAAAAACATTCAGTACTTC.

As for this clonotype: A much larger clone differs from this one at a single base, so this may be a read error. This chain links TRBV4-1 with TRBJ2-7; D gene unclear. The CDR3 runs 14 residues. CDR1 MGHRA and CDR2 YSYEKL come from the germline V gene. V was clipped by 0 bases and J by 1 base, with 7 bases between them. The CDR3 reads CASSQERQSYEQYF. The CDR3 coding sequence is TGCGCCAGCAGCCAAGAGCGGCAGTCCTACGAGCAGTACTTC.

As regards this clonotype: Mismatch with germline at one junction end may stem from a read error. This chain connects TRBV29-1 to TRBJ2-7, with TRBD1 matching 9 bases. The CDR3 length is 13 residues. CDR1 is SQVTM and CDR2 is ANQGSEA in the germline V gene. The CDR3: CSVGGQGIHERYF. The DNA for the CDR3 is TGCAGCGTTGGGGGACAGGGAATCCACGAGCGGTACTTC.

This chain uses TRBV9 with TRBJ2-3, with D unclear. This CDR3 region has 15 residues. CDR1 and CDR2 (germline): SGDLS, YYNGEE. Trimming cost V 3 bases and J 2 bases, with 13 bases left between them. The chain's CDR3 is CASSAIDPSTDTQYF. The CDR3 DNA follows: TGTGCCAGCAGCGCTATCGATCCCTCCACAGATACGCAGTATTTT.